This T cell receptor beta chain was retrieved from a study of T cell responses to AZD1222 COVID-19 vaccine. Across the whole study: Pooling covered second doses at about 4 or about 12 weeks. General study points: Sampling that yielded the repertoires occurred only after the peak T cell response. Donors were chiefly white British, with a greater number of females, and clonal diversity was perhaps underestimated.

Some clones are missing from TCRdb's copy, which holds only in-frame ones; the method was immunoSEQ multiplex PCR. The sample carries 110,000 or so clones, around 84% recorded once. Trimming cost V 0 bases and J 0 bases, with 7 bases left between them. CDR1 SGHDT and CDR2 YYEEEE come from the germline V gene. The CDR3 consists of 14 residues. Only one count was recorded for this clone. Its antigen is unidentified. The V and J genes are TRBV5-6 and TRBJ2-7; D remains ambiguous. The sequence was collected from an adult in good health. This sample comprised peripheral blood, obtained on day 0 of AZD1222 vaccination. The CDR3, as DNA: TGTGCCAGCAGCTTGGGCCGCTTCTCCTACGAGCAGTACTTC. Translating it yields CASSLGRFSYEQYF.